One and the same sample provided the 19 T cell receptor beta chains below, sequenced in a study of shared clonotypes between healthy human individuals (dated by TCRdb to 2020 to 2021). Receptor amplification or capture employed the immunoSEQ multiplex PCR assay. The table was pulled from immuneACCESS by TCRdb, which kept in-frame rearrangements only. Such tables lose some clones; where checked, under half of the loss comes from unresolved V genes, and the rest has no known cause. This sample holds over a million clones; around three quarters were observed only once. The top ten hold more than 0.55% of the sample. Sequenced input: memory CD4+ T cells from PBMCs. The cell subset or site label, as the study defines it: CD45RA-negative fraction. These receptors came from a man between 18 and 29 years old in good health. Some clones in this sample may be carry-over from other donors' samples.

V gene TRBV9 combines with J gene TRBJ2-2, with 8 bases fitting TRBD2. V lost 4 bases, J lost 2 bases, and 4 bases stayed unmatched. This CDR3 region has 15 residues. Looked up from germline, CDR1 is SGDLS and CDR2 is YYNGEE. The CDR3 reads CASSRGGENTGELFF. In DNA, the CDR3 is TGTGCCAGCAGCCGGGGGGGAGAAAACACCGGGGAGCTGTTTTTT. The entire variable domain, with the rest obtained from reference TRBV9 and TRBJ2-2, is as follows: DSGVTQTPKHLITATGQRVTLRCSPRSGDLSVYWYQQSLDQGLQFLIQYYNGEERAKGNILERFSAQQFPDLHSELNLSSLELGDSALYFCASSRGGENTGELFFGEGSRLTVL.

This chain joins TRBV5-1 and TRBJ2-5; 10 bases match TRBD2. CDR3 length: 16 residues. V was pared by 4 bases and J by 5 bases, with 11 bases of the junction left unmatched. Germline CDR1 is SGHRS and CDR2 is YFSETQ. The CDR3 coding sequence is TGCGCCAGCAGCAGGGGTACTAGCGGGATGAGCGAGACCCAGTACTTC. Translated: CASSRGTSGMSETQYF.

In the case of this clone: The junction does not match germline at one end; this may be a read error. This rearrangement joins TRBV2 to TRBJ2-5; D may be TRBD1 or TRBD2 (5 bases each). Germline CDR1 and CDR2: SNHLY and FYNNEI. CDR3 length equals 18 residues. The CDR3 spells CASSAIFGTPGMQGTQYF. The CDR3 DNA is TGTGCCAGCAGTGCTATTTTCGGGACCCCCGGAATGCAAGGGACCCAGTACTTC.

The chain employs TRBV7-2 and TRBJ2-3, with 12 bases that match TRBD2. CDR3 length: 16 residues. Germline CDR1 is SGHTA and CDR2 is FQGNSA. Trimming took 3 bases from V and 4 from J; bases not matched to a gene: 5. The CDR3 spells CASSFRTSGTADTQYF. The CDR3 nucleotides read TGTGCCAGCAGCTTCCGGACTAGCGGGACGGCAGATACGCAGTATTTT.

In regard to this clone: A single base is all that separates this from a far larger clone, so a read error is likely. The CDR3 sequence: CASSLVQETQYF. CDR3 bases: TGTGCCAGCAGCTTGGTACAAGAGACCCAGTACTTC. This chain links TRBV5-6 with TRBJ2-5; D not resolved. The CDR3 is 12 amino acids. V dropped 0 bases and J dropped 2 bases, with 2 bases sitting between them. Looked up from germline, CDR1 is SGHDT and CDR2 is YYEEEE.

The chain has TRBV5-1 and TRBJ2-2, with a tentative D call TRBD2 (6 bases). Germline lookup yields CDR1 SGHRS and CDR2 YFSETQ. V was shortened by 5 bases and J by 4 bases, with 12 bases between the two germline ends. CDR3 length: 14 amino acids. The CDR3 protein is CASRPGGSTGELFF. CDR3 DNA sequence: TGCGCCAGCAGACCTGGAGGGAGCACCGGGGAGCTGTTTTTT.

Here the CDR3 DNA reads TGTGCCAGCAGCGATCTAGCGGGTACTACCTACGAGCAGTACTTC. This codes for CASSDLAGTTYEQYF. The chain has TRBV28 and TRBJ2-7; TRBD2 aligns across 8 bases. CDR1 and CDR2 (germline): MDHEN, SYDVKM. With V trimmed by 6 bases and J by 2 bases, 9 bases remained unmatched. The CDR3 is 15 residues long.

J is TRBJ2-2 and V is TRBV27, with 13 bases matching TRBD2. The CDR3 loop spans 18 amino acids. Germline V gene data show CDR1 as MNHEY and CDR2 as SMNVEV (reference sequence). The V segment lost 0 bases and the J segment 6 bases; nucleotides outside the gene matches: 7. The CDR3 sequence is CASSLSPLLAGGAGELFF. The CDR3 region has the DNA TGTGCCAGCAGTTTATCGCCTTTACTAGCGGGAGGGGCCGGGGAGCTGTTTTTT.

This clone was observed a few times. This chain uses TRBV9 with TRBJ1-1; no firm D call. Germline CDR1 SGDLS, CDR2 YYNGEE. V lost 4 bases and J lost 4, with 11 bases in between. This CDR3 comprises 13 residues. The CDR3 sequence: CASSSRTGTEAFF. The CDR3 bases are TGTGCCAGCAGCTCTCGCACGGGCACTGAAGCTTTCTTT.

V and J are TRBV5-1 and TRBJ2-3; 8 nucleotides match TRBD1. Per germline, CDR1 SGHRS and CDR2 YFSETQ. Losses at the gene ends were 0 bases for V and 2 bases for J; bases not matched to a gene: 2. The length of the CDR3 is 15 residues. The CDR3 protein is CASSLGQGITDTQYF. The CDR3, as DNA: TGCGCCAGCAGCTTGGGACAGGGGATCACAGATACGCAGTATTTT.

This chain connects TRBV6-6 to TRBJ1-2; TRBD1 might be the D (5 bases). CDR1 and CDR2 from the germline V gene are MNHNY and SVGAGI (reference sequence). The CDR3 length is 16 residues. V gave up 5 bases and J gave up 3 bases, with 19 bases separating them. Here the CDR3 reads CASSLISQGRDYGYTF. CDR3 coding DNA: TGTGCCAGCAGTCTCATTTCTCAGGGCAGGGACTATGGCTACACCTTC.

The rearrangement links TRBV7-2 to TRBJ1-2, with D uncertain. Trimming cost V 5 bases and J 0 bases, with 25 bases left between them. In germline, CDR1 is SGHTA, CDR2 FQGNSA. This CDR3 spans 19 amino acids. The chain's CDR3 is CASSPRGSLRTSTNYGYTF. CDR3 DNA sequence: TGTGCCAGCAGCCCGAGAGGTAGCTTGAGGACCTCTACTAACTATGGCTACACCTTC.

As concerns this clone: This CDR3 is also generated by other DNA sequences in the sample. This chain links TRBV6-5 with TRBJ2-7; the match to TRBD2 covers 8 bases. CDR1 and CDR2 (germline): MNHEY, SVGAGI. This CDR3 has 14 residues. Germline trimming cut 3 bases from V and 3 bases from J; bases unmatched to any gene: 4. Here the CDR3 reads CASSYWGTSYEQYF. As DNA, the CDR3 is TGTGCCAGCAGTTATTGGGGGACTAGCTACGAGCAGTACTTC.

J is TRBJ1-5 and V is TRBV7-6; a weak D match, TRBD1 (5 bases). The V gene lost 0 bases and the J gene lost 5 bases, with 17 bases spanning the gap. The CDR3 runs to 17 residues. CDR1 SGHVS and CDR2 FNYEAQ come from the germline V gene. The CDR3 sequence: CASSLARGPRGHQPQHF. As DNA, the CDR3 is TGTGCCAGCAGCTTAGCCCGGGGCCCTAGGGGACATCAGCCCCAGCATTTT.

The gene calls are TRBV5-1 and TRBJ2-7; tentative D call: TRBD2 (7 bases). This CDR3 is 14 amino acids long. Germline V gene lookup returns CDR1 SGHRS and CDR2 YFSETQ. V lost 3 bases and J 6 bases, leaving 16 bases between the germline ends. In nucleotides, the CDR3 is TGCGCCAGCAGCTACCGGAGGGGGGGCTCCGAGCAGTACTTC. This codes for CASSYRRGGSEQYF.

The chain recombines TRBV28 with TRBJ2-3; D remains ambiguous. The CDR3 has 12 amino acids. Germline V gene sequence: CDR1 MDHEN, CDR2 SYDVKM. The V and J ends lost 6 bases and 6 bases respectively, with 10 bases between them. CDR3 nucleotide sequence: TGTGCCAGCAGGGGGTTTAGGGATACGCAGTATTTT. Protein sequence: CASRGFRDTQYF.

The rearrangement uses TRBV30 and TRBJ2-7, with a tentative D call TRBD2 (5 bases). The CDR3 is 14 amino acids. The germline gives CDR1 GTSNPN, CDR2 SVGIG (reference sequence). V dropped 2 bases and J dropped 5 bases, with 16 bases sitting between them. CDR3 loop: CAWSREGQVHEQYF. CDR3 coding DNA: TGTGCCTGGAGTCGGGAAGGGCAGGTCCACGAGCAGTACTTC.

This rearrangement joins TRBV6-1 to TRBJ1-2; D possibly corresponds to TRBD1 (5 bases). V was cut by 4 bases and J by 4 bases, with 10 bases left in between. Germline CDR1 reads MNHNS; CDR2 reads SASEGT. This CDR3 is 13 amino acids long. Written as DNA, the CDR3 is TGTGCCAGCAGTGGAGGGGCTGGCTATGGCTACACCTTC. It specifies CASSGGAGYGYTF.

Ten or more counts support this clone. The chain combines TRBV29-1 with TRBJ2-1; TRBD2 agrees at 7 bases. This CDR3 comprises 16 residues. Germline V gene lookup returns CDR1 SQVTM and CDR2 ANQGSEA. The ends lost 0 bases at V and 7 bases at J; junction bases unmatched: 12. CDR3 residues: CSVEDPTSALRNEQFF. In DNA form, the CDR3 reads TGCAGCGTTGAAGATCCAACTAGCGCTCTGAGGAATGAGCAGTTCTTC.